Below, one T cell receptor (beta chain) is given with its context. Antigen: not known. The blood sample was taken during the colonoscopy visit. CDR1 and CDR2 from the germline V gene are MNHEY and SMNVEV (reference sequence). This CDR3 comprises 16 residues. The ends lost 2 bases at V and 4 bases at J; junction bases unmatched: 4. This table comes from immunoSEQ multiplex PCR, and its TCRdb copy is limited to in-frame clones, with some not included. This sample has over 9,000 clones, with around nine tenths found just once. This sample stems from a study of pediatric ulcerative colitis. Study-level results: Total lymphocyte DNA, not sorted subsets, was the template. Clonal expansions reduced rectal repertoire diversity in acute severe colitis. All ulcerative colitis patients, but no controls, carried two rectal clonotypes.

This chain connects TRBV27 to TRBJ2-1; 11 nucleotides line up with TRBD2. The sequenced sample consisted of blood. This clonotype was sampled from a girl aged 5-17 years with moderate ulcerative colitis. The DNA for the CDR3 is TGTGCCAGCAGTTTAGAGGGACTAGCGGTATACAATGAGCAGTTCTTC. Translated, it gives CASSLEGLAVYNEQFF.